The 23 T cell receptor beta chains given below trace back to one sample, sequenced in a study of OX40 agonist ivuxolimab in advanced cancers. Produced via immunoSEQ multiplex PCR; TCRdb's table is partial and in-frame only. The sample yields about 96,000 clones, under 85% seen once. The specimen comprised CD4+ or CD8+ T cells sorted from blood, sampled in a trial of the OX40 agonist ivuxolimab. The receptors were sampled from an adult with an advanced solid tumor such as melanoma, head and neck, liver or kidney cancer.

This chain connects TRBV15 to TRBJ2-5; perhaps TRBD2 as D (6 bases). CDR1 LNHNV and CDR2 YYDKDF come from the germline V gene (reference sequence). The CDR3 sequence is 15 residues long. V was trimmed by 0 bases and J by 2 bases, leaving 10 bases between them. The CDR3 region is CATSRDPGVQETQYF. The CDR3, as DNA: TGTGCCACCAGCAGAGATCCGGGGGTGCAAGAGACCCAGTACTTC.

This sequence joins TRBV30 and TRBJ1-1, with D hard to call. Trimming cost V 1 base and J 0 bases, with 9 bases left between them. This CDR3 comprises 14 residues. The germline CDR1 and CDR2 sequences are GTSNPN and SVGIG (reference sequence). The CDR3 DNA reads TGTGCCTGGAGTGCCGGGAGGCTGAACACTGAAGCTTTCTTT. It translates to CAWSAGRLNTEAFF.

V gene TRBV7-2 combines with J gene TRBJ2-7, with D possibly matching TRBD1 (5 bases). The CDR3 sequence is 15 residues long. CDR1 is SGHTA and CDR2 is FQGNSA in the germline V gene. The V end lost 7 bases, the J end lost 0 bases, and 16 bases lay between the germline ends. CDR3 DNA: TGTGCCAGCACCCATTCCCAGGGTTACTCCTACGAGCAGTACTTC. Translated, it gives CASTHSQGYSYEQYF.

This clone appeared a single time. The CDR3 sequence: CASSQSSGTRGPYGYTF. CDR3 nucleotides: TGCGCCAGCAGTCAATCGTCCGGCACCCGGGGGCCCTATGGCTACACCTTC. This chain joins TRBV23-1 and TRBJ1-2; maybe TRBD1 (6 bases). TRBV23-1 is an ORF, and what it does is uncertain. The germline V and J ends were trimmed by 0 bases and 4 bases, with 18 bases remaining between them. The CDR3 sequence is 17 residues long.

This chain connects TRBV4-3 to TRBJ2-1, with 9 bases matching TRBD1. V trimming: 0 bases; J trimming: 5 bases; junction bases outside the gene matches: 5. The CDR3 extends over 16 amino acids. Germline lookup yields CDR1 LGHNA and CDR2 YSLEER. CDR3 bases: TGCGCCAGCAGCCAAGAGCTACAGGGGGCTAACAATGAGCAGTTCTTC. Encoded protein: CASSQELQGANNEQFF.

V and J are TRBV29-1 and TRBJ1-5, with D maybe TRBD1 (6 bases). V gave up 7 bases and J gave up 3 bases, with 10 bases separating them. CDR3 size: 12 residues. In germline, CDR1 is SQVTM, CDR2 ANQGSEA. Here the CDR3 DNA reads TGCAGCGGGACAGAAAACAATCAGCCCCAGCATTTT. Its translation: CSGTENNQPQHF.

The chain employs TRBV9 and TRBJ2-7, with 9 nucleotides matching TRBD2. Germline CDR1 is SGDLS and CDR2 is YYNGEE. V lost 1 base, J lost 7 bases, and 12 bases stayed unmatched. This CDR3 region has 16 residues. The CDR3 protein is CASSVYSGLANGEQYF. As DNA, the CDR3 is TGTGCCAGCAGCGTATATAGTGGACTAGCGAACGGAGAGCAGTACTTC.

The chain couples TRBV4-1 to TRBJ2-5; 9 bases match TRBD2. The J call may not be correct, given that the DNA end is closer to TRBJ2-7. The CDR3 extends over 15 amino acids. Germline CDR1 MGHRA, CDR2 YSYEKL. Written as DNA, the CDR3 is TGCGCCAGCAGCCTGGGCCTGGGACTAGCACTCGAGCAGTACTTC. Its protein is CASSLGLGLALEQYF.

This clone was observed a handful of times. The chain links TRBV6-5 to TRBJ1-6, with D maybe TRBD1 (6 bases). This CDR3 has 13 amino acids. The germline CDR1 and CDR2 sequences are MNHEY and SVGAGI. Trimming left V 6 bases short and J 5 bases short, with 8 bases between. CDR3 in amino acids: CASSWTDNSPLHF. CDR3 nucleotides: TGTGCCAGCAGCTGGACAGATAATTCACCCCTCCACTTT.

The chain is built from TRBV7-2 and TRBJ2-1; 12 bases agree with TRBD2. Trimming at V came to 5 bases and at J to 4 bases, leaving 3 bases not matched to a gene. This CDR3 is 15 amino acids long. The germline V gene encodes CDR1 SGHTA and CDR2 FQGNSA. The CDR3 is CASSRLAGVYNEQFF. Here the CDR3 DNA reads TGTGCCAGCAGCAGACTAGCGGGGGTTTACAATGAGCAGTTCTTC.

The chain couples TRBV10-3 to TRBJ2-5, with 11 bases that match TRBD2. This CDR3 comprises 15 residues. The J segment lost 6 bases and the V segment lost 0 bases, leaving 3 bases of the junction unmatched. CDR1 is ENHRY and CDR2 is SYGVKD in the germline V gene. The CDR3 DNA reads as TGTGCCATCAGTGAGTCTAGCGGGAGGGGGAAGACCCAGTACTTC. Its protein product is CAISESSGRGKTQYF.

This clone showed up many times. This chain uses TRBV6-1 with TRBJ2-1; 8 bases are shared with TRBD2. Germline V CDR1 and CDR2: MNHNS, SASEGT. The CDR3 contains 15 residues. The ends lost 4 bases at V and 0 bases at J; junction bases unmatched: 2. In nucleotides, the CDR3 is TGTGCCAGCAGTGGGGGACTAGACTCCTACAATGAGCAGTTCTTC. Translating it yields CASSGGLDSYNEQFF.

The V gene is TRBV4-1, the J gene TRBJ2-7; weak D call: TRBD1 (5 bases). CDR1 and CDR2 from the germline V gene are MGHRA and YSYEKL. The CDR3 spans 15 residues. V lost 0 bases, J lost 5 bases, and 14 bases lay in between. CDR3 sequence: CASSQEDRKNHEQYF. In DNA form, the CDR3 reads TGCGCCAGCAGCCAAGAAGACAGAAAGAACCACGAGCAGTACTTC.

This chain joins TRBV19 and TRBJ1-2; D uncertain. The CDR3 has 13 residues. The V end lost 4 bases, the J end lost 7 bases, and 13 bases lay between the germline ends. Germline CDR1 is LNHDA and CDR2 is SQIVND (reference sequence). The CDR3 DNA is TGTGCCAGTAGTAGAACTTCATCGGGTGGCTACACCTTC. Translated, it gives CASSRTSSGGYTF.

The chain couples TRBV7-8 to TRBJ2-7; 7 bases are shared with TRBD1. This CDR3 is built from 14 residues. V dropped 5 bases and J dropped 2; count of bases not matched to a gene: 6. Germline V gene lookup returns CDR1 SGHVS and CDR2 FQNEAQ. The CDR3 nucleotides read TGTGCCAGCAGCATAGACAGGGTCCCCTACGAGCAGTACTTC. This gives the protein CASSIDRVPYEQYF.

The V gene is TRBV5-5, the J gene TRBJ1-3, with TRBD1 identical over 12 bases. CDR3 length: 15 residues. The germline V gene has CDR1 SGHKS and CDR2 YYEKEE (reference sequence). The V gene end was trimmed by 4 bases and the J gene end by 8 bases; junction bases not matched to a gene: 7. CDR3 loop: CASSAGTGGRDTIYF. The CDR3 DNA reads TGTGCCAGCAGCGCCGGGACAGGGGGCAGGGACACCATATATTTT.

This sequence joins TRBV7-2 and TRBJ2-1; weak D call: TRBD2 (5 bases). Germline V CDR1 and CDR2: SGHTA, FQGNSA. The CDR3 is 12 residues long. V lost 5 bases and J lost 9, with 11 bases in between. DNA for the CDR3: TGTGCCAGCAGCCGTAGGAGGAGTGAGCAGTTCTTC. This codes for CASSRRRSEQFF.

This chain links TRBV27 with TRBJ2-3; 13 nucleotides align to TRBD2. V trimming: 8 bases; J trimming: 4 bases; junction bases outside the gene matches: 6. Germline V gives CDR1 MNHEY, CDR2 SMNVEV (reference sequence). The CDR3 runs 15 residues. The CDR3 protein is CASARLAGGADTQYF. Written as DNA, the CDR3 is TGTGCCAGCGCGCGACTAGCGGGAGGTGCAGATACGCAGTATTTT.

This clone was counted between two and nine times. The junction shows a germline mismatch at one end, possibly a read error. The J gene is TRBJ1-6, the V gene TRBV7-3; TRBD1 agrees at 9 bases. CDR1 and CDR2 from the germline V gene are SGHTA and FQGTGA. The CDR3 runs 14 residues. CDR3 nucleotide sequence: TGTGCCAGCAGTCTGGACAGGGGCAATTCGCCCCTCCACTTT. This translates into CASSLDRGNSPLHF.

As DNA, the CDR3 is TGTGCCAGCAGCCCCCGGGACAGGAGCAATTCACCCCTCCACTTT. Protein sequence: CASSPRDRSNSPLHF. The chain employs TRBV7-2 and TRBJ1-6; TRBD1 agrees at 8 bases. V lost 5 bases and J lost 7; bases outside the gene matches: 7. Per germline, CDR1 SGHTA and CDR2 FQGNSA. The CDR3 covers 15 residues.

This chain uses TRBV9 with TRBJ2-1; TRBD2 matches 16 bases. Germline assignment: CDR1 SGDLS and CDR2 YYNGEE. Unmatched junction bases numbered 8, after V lost 1 base and J lost 4 bases. The CDR3 spans 19 residues. This CDR3 reads CASSVSGTSGGASYNEQFF. The CDR3 bases are TGTGCCAGCAGCGTATCCGGGACTAGCGGGGGGGCGAGTTACAATGAGCAGTTCTTC.

This clone has only one observation. The rearrangement links TRBV5-3 to TRBJ2-1, with D maybe TRBD2 (5 bases). Being an ORF, TRBV5-3 has a function that is uncertain. The CDR3 is 15 residues long. V gave up 6 bases and J gave up 6 bases, with 19 bases separating them. DNA for the CDR3: TGTGCCAGAATCCCCCGGGAAAACCCACCCAATGAGCAGTTCTTC. It yields the protein CARIPRENPPNEQFF.

The chain couples TRBV2 to TRBJ1-2, with 9 bases fitting TRBD1. V dropped 5 bases and J dropped 2; count of bases not matched to a gene: 3. Germline lookup yields CDR1 SNHLY and CDR2 FYNNEI. The CDR3 contains 14 residues. In nucleotides, the CDR3 is TGTGCCAGCAGTTCGGGACAGGGAAACTATGGCTACACCTTC. Protein product: CASSSGQGNYGYTF.